The rows below give T cell receptor beta chains drawn from one sample of a study of CD8+CD57+ T cells in acquired aplastic anemia. TCRdb redid the calling of the reads with MiXCR, one entry per CDR3 protein. The sample holds about 470,000 distinct CDR3 sequences, around 33% seen once. Sequencing was done on a sample of sorted CD4+, CD8+, or CD8+CD57+ T cells (not recorded which) from PBMCs. Source of these receptors: a human donor with aplastic anemia. Each CDR3 is given with its conserved first and last residue. A D gene is named only where the DNA matches it firmly. Rows give clone size only sometimes, using once, few, many, or a class for an expanded clone.

j_call: TRBJ1-3; clone_size: NA; v_call: TRBV24-1; d_call: NA; cdr3_aa: CATDRPGYTIYF; cdr3_nt: TGTGCCACCGACAGACCTGGCTACACCATATATTTT
j_call: TRBJ1-6; clone_size: NA; v_call: TRBV18; d_call: TRBD1; cdr3_aa: CASSPEGQPNSPLHF; cdr3_nt: TGTGCCAGCTCACCAGAGGGACAGCCAAATTCACCCCTCCACTTT
j_call: TRBJ2-1; clone_size: many; v_call: TRBV10-2; d_call: TRBD2; cdr3_aa: CASSELAASSYNEQFF; cdr3_nt: TGCGCCAGCAGTGAACTAGCGGCGAGCTCCTACAATGAGCAGTTCTTC
j_call: TRBJ1-5; clone_size: few; v_call: TRBV2; d_call: NA; cdr3_aa: CASSLSRDKYQPQHF; cdr3_nt: TGTGCCAGCAGTTTATCCCGGGACAAATATCAGCCCCAGCATTTT
j_call: TRBJ1-6; clone_size: NA; v_call: TRBV2; d_call: TRBD1; cdr3_aa: CASRYGTDPSSYNSPLHF; cdr3_nt: TGTGCCAGCAGATATGGGACAGACCCTAGCTCCTATAATTCACCCCTCCACTTT
j_call: TRBJ2-7; clone_size: many; v_call: TRBV10-3; d_call: NA; cdr3_aa: CAISDVTAAYEQYF; cdr3_nt: TGTGCCATCAGTGACGTAACAGCCGCCTACGAGCAGTACTTC
j_call: TRBJ1-2; clone_size: many; v_call: TRBV9; d_call: NA; cdr3_aa: CASSASTGYGYTF; cdr3_nt: TGTGCCAGCAGCGCCTCTACAGGGTATGGCTACACCTTC
j_call: TRBJ2-5; clone_size: many; v_call: TRBV6-1; d_call: TRBD1; cdr3_aa: CASSETGKETQYF; cdr3_nt: TGTGCCAGCAGTGAGACAGGGAAAGAGACCCAGTACTTC
j_call: TRBJ1-2; clone_size: many; v_call: TRBV7-8; d_call: NA; cdr3_aa: CASSYRTVNYGYTF; cdr3_nt: TGTGCCAGCAGCTACAGGACGGTTAACTATGGCTACACCTTC
j_call: TRBJ1-1; clone_size: many; v_call: TRBV7-6; d_call: NA; cdr3_aa: CASGRGINTEAFF; cdr3_nt: TGTGCCAGCGGTCGCGGGATAAACACTGAAGCTTTCTTT
j_call: TRBJ2-7; clone_size: NA; v_call: TRBV7-8; d_call: TRBD2; cdr3_aa: CASSPAAGGAYEQYF; cdr3_nt: TGTGCCAGCTCACCCGCAGCGGGAGGCGCCTACGAGCAGTACTTC
j_call: TRBJ2-7; clone_size: once; v_call: TRBV6-2/TRBV6-3; d_call: NA; cdr3_aa: CASSYGRIPYEQYF; cdr3_nt: TGTGCCAGCAGTTACGGGCGGATACCCTACGAGCAGTACTTC
j_call: TRBJ1-1; clone_size: NA; v_call: TRBV27; d_call: TRBD1; cdr3_aa: CASTNRGRAFF; cdr3_nt: TGTGCCAGCACTAACAGGGGACGAGCTTTCTTT
j_call: TRBJ1-1; clone_size: many; v_call: TRBV2; d_call: NA; cdr3_aa: CASQMNTEAFF; cdr3_nt: TGTGCCAGCCAGATGAACACTGAAGCTTTCTTT
j_call: TRBJ1-6; clone_size: few; v_call: TRBV30; d_call: NA; cdr3_aa: CAWSPPAGFVSPLHF; cdr3_nt: TGTGCCTGGAGTCCTCCGGCAGGTTTTGTATCACCCCTCCACTTT
j_call: TRBJ2-3; clone_size: many; v_call: TRBV7-3; d_call: NA; cdr3_aa: CASSSGRTTDTQYF; cdr3_nt: TGTGCCAGCAGCTCCGGGCGAACCACAGATACGCAGTATTTT
j_call: TRBJ1-6; clone_size: once; v_call: TRBV19; d_call: NA; cdr3_aa: CASRAGRLNSPLHF; cdr3_nt: TGTGCCAGTAGGGCAGGACGGTTAAATTCACCCCTCCACTTT
j_call: TRBJ2-1; clone_size: NA; v_call: TRBV20-1; d_call: NA; cdr3_aa: CSARELALPNEQFF; cdr3_nt: TGCAGTGCTAGAGAACTAGCCCTCCCCAATGAGCAGTTCTTC